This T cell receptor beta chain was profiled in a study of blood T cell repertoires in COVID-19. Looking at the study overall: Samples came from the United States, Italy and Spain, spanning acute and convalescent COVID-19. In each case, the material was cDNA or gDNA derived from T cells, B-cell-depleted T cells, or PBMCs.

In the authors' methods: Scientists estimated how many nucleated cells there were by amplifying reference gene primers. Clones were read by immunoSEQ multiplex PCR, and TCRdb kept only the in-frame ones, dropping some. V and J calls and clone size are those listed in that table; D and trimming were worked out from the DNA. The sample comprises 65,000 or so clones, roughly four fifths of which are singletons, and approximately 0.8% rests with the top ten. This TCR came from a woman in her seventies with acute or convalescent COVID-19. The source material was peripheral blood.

The CDR3 is CASSSGQGGDYGYTF. The DNA of the CDR3 is TGCGCCAGCAGCTCGGGACAGGGAGGGGACTATGGCTACACCTTC. This chain joins TRBV5-1 and TRBJ1-2, with TRBD1 identical over 9 bases. Germline-derived CDR1 and CDR2 are SGHRS and YFSETQ. The CDR3 is 15 amino acids. Trimming took 3 bases from V and 3 from J; bases not matched to a gene: 6.